This T cell receptor beta chain was sequenced for a study of T cell responses to AZD1222 COVID-19 vaccine. Points from the study as a whole: The span of vaccine-associated CD4 TCRs extended across spike, with dominance at 160-218 and 743-854.

Notes on this clone: Its antigen remains unknown.

The assay was immunoSEQ multiplex PCR, and TCRdb's table has in-frame clones only and misses some. The sample records 90,000 to 95,000 clones, roughly 90% being singletons. Per the germline V gene, CDR1 is SGDLS and CDR2 is YYNGEE. Trimming took off 3 bases at V and 10 bases at J, with 14 bases between the two ends. The CDR3 totals 13 residues. This sample comprised peripheral blood, obtained on day 0 of AZD1222 vaccination. This chain uses TRBV9 with TRBJ2-1; a weak D match, TRBD1 (5 bases). The TCR was taken from an adult in good health. The DNA for the CDR3 is TGTGCCAGCAGCGCGGTCCAACAGGCCGAGCAGTTCTTC. Its translation: CASSAVQQAEQFF.